This T cell receptor (beta chain) came from a study of T cell repertoires in cytomegalovirus infection. Study-level information: Public TCR beta signatures provided an indication of both CMV infection and a matching HLA type.

Broader study findings: HLA-C-restricted CMV-specific TCR beta clonotypes were dominant in the ex vivo response.

This clonotype was seen many times. Antigen unknown. With 4 bases clipped from V and 2 bases from J, the junction kept 7 bases outside the gene matches. This CDR3 comprises 16 residues. Per germline, CDR1 LGHNT and CDR2 FRNRAP. TCRdb analysed the reads with MiXCR anew, one entry per CDR3 protein. The sample holds about 140,000 distinct CDR3 sequences, under 8% seen once. The rearrangement links TRBV12-5 to TRBJ2-1; 8 positions match TRBD1. The specimen was PBMCs. This sequence originates from a human donor in good health (CMV status not recorded). Some clones in this sample may be carry-over from other donors' samples. The CDR3 here is CASGWTGQGTYNEQFF. The CDR3 bases are TGTGCTAGTGGTTGGACCGGACAGGGAACCTACAATGAGCAGTTCTTC.